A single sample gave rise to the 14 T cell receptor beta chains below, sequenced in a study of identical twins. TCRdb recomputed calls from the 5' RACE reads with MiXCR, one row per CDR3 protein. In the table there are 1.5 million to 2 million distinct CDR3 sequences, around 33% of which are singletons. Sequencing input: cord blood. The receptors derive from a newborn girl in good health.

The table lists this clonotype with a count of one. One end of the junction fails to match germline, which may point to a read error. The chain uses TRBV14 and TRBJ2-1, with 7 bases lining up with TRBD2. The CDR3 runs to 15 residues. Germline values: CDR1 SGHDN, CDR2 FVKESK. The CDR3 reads CASGQVTSAYNEQFF. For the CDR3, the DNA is TGTGCCAGCGGCCAAGTAACTAGCGCCTACAATGAGCAGTTCTTC. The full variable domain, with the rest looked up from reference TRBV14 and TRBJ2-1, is EAGVTQFPSHSVIEKGQTVTLRCDPISGHDNLYWYRRVMGKEIKFLLHFVKESKQDESGMPNNRFLAERTGGTYSTLKVQPAELEDSGVYFCASGQVTSAYNEQFFGPGTRLTVL.

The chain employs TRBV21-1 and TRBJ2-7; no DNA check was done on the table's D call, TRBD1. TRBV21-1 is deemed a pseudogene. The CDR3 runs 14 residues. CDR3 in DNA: TGTGCCACTACCCGGGACGGATTATCCTACGAGCAGTACTTC. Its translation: CATTRDGLSYEQYF.

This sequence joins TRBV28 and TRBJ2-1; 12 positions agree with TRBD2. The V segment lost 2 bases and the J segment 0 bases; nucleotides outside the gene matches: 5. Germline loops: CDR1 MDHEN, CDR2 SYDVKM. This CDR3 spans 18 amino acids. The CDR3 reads CASSLPGLAGFSYNEQFF. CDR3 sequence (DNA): TGTGCCAGCAGTTTACCCGGACTAGCGGGATTCTCCTACAATGAGCAGTTCTTC.

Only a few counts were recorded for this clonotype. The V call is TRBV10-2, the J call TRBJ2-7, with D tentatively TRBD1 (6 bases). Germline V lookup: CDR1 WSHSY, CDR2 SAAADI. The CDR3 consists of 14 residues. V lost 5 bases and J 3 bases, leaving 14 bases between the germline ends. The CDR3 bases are TGCGCCAGCAGTTCGGACAGTCACCTCTACGAGCAGTACTTC. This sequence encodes CASSSDSHLYEQYF.

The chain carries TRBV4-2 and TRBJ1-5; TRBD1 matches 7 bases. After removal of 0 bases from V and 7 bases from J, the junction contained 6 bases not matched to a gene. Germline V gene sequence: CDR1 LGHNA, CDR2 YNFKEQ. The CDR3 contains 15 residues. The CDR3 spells CASSQERQGRQPQHF. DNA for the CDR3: TGTGCCAGCAGCCAAGAACGACAGGGAAGACAGCCCCAGCATTTT.

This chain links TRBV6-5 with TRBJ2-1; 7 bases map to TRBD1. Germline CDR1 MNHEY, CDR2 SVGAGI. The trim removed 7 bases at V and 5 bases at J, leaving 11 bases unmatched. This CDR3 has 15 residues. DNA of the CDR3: TGTGCCAGCAAGAGCCCTGCGGACAGGAACAATGAGCAGTTCTTC. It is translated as CASKSPADRNNEQFF.

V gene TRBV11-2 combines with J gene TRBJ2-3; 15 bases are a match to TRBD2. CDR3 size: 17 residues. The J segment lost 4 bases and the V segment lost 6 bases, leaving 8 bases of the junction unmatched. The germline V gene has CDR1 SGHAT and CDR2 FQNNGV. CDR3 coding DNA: TGTGCCAGCAGACGCGGGACTAGCGGGGGGAGGTCAGATACGCAGTATTTT. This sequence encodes CASRRGTSGGRSDTQYF.

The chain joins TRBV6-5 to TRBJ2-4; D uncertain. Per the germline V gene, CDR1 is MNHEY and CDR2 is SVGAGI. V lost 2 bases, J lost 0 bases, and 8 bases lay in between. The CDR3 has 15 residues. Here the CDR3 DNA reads TGTGCCAGCAGTTACACGATTCTAGCCAAAAACATTCAGTACTTC. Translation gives CASSYTILAKNIQYF.

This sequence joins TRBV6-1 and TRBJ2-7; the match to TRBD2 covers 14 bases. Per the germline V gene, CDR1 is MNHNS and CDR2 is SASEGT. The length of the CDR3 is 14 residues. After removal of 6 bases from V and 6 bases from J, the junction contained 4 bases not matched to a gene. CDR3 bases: TGTGCCAGCAGCGGGACTAGCGGGAGAGGCGAGCAGTACTTC. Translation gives CASSGTSGRGEQYF.

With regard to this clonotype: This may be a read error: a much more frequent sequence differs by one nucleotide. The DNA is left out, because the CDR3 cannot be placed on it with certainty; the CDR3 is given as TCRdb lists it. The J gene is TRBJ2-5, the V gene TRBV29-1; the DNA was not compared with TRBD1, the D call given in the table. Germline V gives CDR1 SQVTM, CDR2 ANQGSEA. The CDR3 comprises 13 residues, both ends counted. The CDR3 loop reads CSVAGGINRTLYF.

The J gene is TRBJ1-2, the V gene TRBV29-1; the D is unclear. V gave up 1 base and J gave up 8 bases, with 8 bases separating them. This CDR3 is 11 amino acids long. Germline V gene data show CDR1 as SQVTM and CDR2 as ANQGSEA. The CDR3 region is CSVEGWEGYTF. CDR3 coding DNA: TGCAGCGTTGAAGGGTGGGAGGGCTACACCTTC. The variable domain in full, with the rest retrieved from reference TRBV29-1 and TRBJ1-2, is SAVISQKPSRDICQRGTSLTIQCQVDSQVTMMFWYRQQPGQSLTLIATANQGSEATYESGFVIDKFPISRPNLTFSTLTVSNMSPEDSSIYLCSVEGWEGYTFGSGTRLTVV.

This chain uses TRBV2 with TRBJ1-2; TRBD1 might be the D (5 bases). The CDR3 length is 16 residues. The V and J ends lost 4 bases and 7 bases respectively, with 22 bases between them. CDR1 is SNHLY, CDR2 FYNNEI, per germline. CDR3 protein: CASSVDGARLGGGYTF. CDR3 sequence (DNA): TGTGCCAGCAGTGTTGACGGGGCCCGCTTAGGAGGTGGCTACACCTTC.

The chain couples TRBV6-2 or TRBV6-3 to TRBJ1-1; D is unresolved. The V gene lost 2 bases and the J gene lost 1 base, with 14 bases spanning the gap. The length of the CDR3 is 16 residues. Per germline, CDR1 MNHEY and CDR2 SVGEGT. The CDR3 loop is CASSYPSQTWNTEAFF. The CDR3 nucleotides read TGTGCCAGCAGTTACCCCTCACAGACCTGGAACACTGAAGCTTTCTTT.

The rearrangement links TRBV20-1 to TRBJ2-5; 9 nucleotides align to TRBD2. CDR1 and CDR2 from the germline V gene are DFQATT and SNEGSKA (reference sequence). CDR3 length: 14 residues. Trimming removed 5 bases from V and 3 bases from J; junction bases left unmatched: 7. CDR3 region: CSALTLAGEETQYF. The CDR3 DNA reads TGCAGTGCTCTTACCTTAGCGGGGGAAGAGACCCAGTACTTC.